This T cell receptor beta chain came from a study of T cell changes during pregnancy in multiple sclerosis. Some clones are missing from TCRdb's copy, which holds only in-frame ones; the method was immunoSEQ multiplex PCR. The data hold about 16,000 clones, with roughly 96% observed a single time. Germline V lookup: CDR1 SGHAT, CDR2 FQDESV (reference sequence). Trimming took 5 bases from V and 6 from J, leaving 22 bases between them. CDR3 length equals 16 residues. This chain connects TRBV11-1 to TRBJ1-1; no clear D gene. The source is a female donor with multiple sclerosis, enrolled in a pregnancy study. The material sequenced was peripheral blood, taken in the third trimester of pregnancy. The CDR3 sequence: CASSRRPVGAPPEAFF. The CDR3 DNA reads TGTGCCAGCAGCCGAAGACCGGTGGGAGCCCCTCCTGAAGCTTTCTTT.